These 28 T cell receptor beta chains were sequenced from one sample in a study of T cell changes during pregnancy in multiple sclerosis. Assay: immunoSEQ multiplex PCR; the TCRdb copy retains only in-frame clones and omits some. The table records approximately 34,000 clones, roughly nine tenths of them present only once. The sequencing used CD4+ T cells from peripheral blood mononuclear cells, collected after pregnancy. Source of these receptors: a female donor with multiple sclerosis, enrolled in a pregnancy study.

The chain employs TRBV18 and TRBJ1-1, with D perhaps matching TRBD1 (5 bases). The V end lost 3 bases, the J end lost 4 bases, and 12 bases lay between the germline ends. The CDR3 sequence is 14 residues long. CDR1 is KGHSH and CDR2 is LQKENI in the germline V gene. CDR3 sequence (DNA): TGTGCCAGCTCACCGGACGCGGGGGGCACTGAAGCTTTCTTT. This sequence encodes CASSPDAGGTEAFF.

J is TRBJ2-3 and V is TRBV6-4; 7 nucleotides line up with TRBD1. The germline V gene has CDR1 MRHNA and CDR2 SNTAGT. V trimming: 5 bases; J trimming: 2 bases; junction bases outside the gene matches: 7. The CDR3 covers 15 residues. CDR3 loop: CASSLGQADTDTQYF. The CDR3 coding sequence is TGTGCCAGCAGTCTCGGACAGGCGGACACAGATACGCAGTATTTT.

V is TRBV5-1 and J is TRBJ2-7, with TRBD2 matching over 14 bases. The V and J ends lost 3 bases and 7 bases, in that order; junction bases with no gene match: 0. The CDR3 length is 13 residues. The germline V gene has CDR1 SGHRS and CDR2 YFSETQ. The CDR3 region is CASSWTSGGEQYF. In DNA form, the CDR3 reads TGCGCCAGCAGCTGGACTAGCGGGGGGGAGCAGTACTTC.

About this clone: A junction boundary mismatches the germline segment, possibly from a read error. The chain employs TRBV28 and TRBJ2-1; TRBD2 matches at 8 bases. This CDR3 region has 17 residues. Germline loops: CDR1 MDHEN, CDR2 SYDVKM. As DNA, the CDR3 is TGTGCCAGCAGTCCCCCTTTTTATGGGACTAGGATATATGAGAAGTTCTTC. Its translation: CASSPPFYGTRIYEKFF.

V usage is TRBV7-2 and J usage is TRBJ2-7, with 9 bases aligning to TRBD2. J lost 2 bases, V lost 1 base, and 0 bases had no gene match. The germline V gene encodes CDR1 SGHTA and CDR2 FQGNSA. CDR3 length: 14 residues. The CDR3 is CASSLGLAAYEQYF. DNA for the CDR3: TGTGCCAGCAGCTTAGGACTAGCGGCCTACGAGCAGTACTTC.

This clone was seen a single time. The J gene is TRBJ2-3, the V gene TRBV25-1; TRBD2 might be the D (6 bases). The CDR3 extends over 18 amino acids. V was shortened by 5 bases and J by 5 bases, with 26 bases between the two germline ends. Germline V CDR1 and CDR2: MGHDK, SYGVNS. In DNA, the CDR3 is TGTGCCAGCAGTTCCAGGAGGGGCGGGACGTCGTATGGAGATACGCAGTATTTT. Residues: CASSSRRGGTSYGDTQYF.

The chain employs TRBV27 and TRBJ2-5; tentatively, D is TRBD1 (6 bases). Looked up from germline, CDR1 is MNHEY and CDR2 is SMNVEV (reference sequence). The CDR3 extends over 13 amino acids. V dropped 6 bases and J dropped 3 bases, with 11 bases sitting between them. DNA of the CDR3: TGTGCCAGCAGGAAACAGGGCAAAGAGACCCAGTACTTC. It is translated as CASRKQGKETQYF.

The V call is TRBV14, the J call TRBJ1-2; D not resolved. Trimming shortened V by 3 bases and J by 0 bases, and 23 bases separated the two germline ends. The CDR3 runs to 19 residues. In germline, CDR1 is SGHDN, CDR2 FVKESK. CDR3 amino acids: CASSHATTADYESNYGYTF. DNA of the CDR3: TGTGCCAGCAGCCACGCTACTACAGCCGACTACGAATCTAACTATGGCTACACCTTC.

This rearrangement joins TRBV18 to TRBJ2-7, with a weak D call TRBD2 (7 bases). V was pared by 4 bases and J by 3 bases, with 19 bases between. The CDR3 spans 16 residues. Germline V gives CDR1 KGHSH, CDR2 LQKENI. The CDR3 sequence: CASSLGQLQRGYEQYF. CDR3 coding DNA: TGTGCCAGCTCACTCGGACAGTTGCAGCGGGGCTACGAGCAGTACTTC.

V gene TRBV19 combines with J gene TRBJ1-5; 9 bases line up with TRBD1. J gave up 3 bases and V 9 bases, and 15 bases lay outside the gene matches. CDR3 length: 17 residues. The germline V gene has CDR1 LNHDA and CDR2 SQIVND (reference sequence). CDR3 sequence (DNA): TGTGCCAGCAGTTCCTCCGGGACAGGGCTCCTCAATCAGCCCCAGCATTTT. Protein product: CASSSSGTGLLNQPQHF.

The chain carries TRBV5-1 and TRBJ1-2; 7 bases are a match to TRBD1. Per the germline V gene, CDR1 is SGHRS and CDR2 is YFSETQ. The CDR3 has 14 residues. Unmatched junction bases numbered 10, after V lost 3 bases and J lost 8 bases. The CDR3 DNA reads TGCGCCAGCAGCTCGGGACAGCCCCAAGTCGGCTACACCTTC. Translated: CASSSGQPQVGYTF.

The gene calls are TRBV2 and TRBJ2-7, with TRBD1 matching over 7 bases. J was trimmed by 6 bases and V by 8 bases; bases with no gene match: 10. Germline values: CDR1 SNHLY, CDR2 FYNNEI. The CDR3 loop spans 13 amino acids. CDR3 in DNA: TGTGCCAGCTTCGGACAGGCCGCGGGCGAGCAGTACTTC. Its protein is CASFGQAAGEQYF.

CDR3 DNA: TGTGCCACCAGCAGGGGGGACAGGCAAACCGGGGAGCTGTTTTTT. Translation: CATSRGDRQTGELFF. The chain has TRBV15 and TRBJ2-2; TRBD1 matches 8 bases. The CDR3 runs to 15 residues. The J segment lost 5 bases and the V segment lost 3 bases, leaving 5 bases of the junction unmatched. In germline, CDR1 is LNHNV, CDR2 YYDKDF (reference sequence).

The rearrangement links TRBV19 to TRBJ2-5; 9 positions agree with TRBD1. Germline V gives CDR1 LNHDA, CDR2 SQIVND (reference sequence). V gave up 6 bases and J gave up 0 bases; unmatched junction bases: 5. This CDR3 is built from 15 residues. The CDR3 sequence is CASSYRGRDQETQYF. CDR3 nucleotide sequence: TGTGCCAGTAGCTACAGGGGGCGCGACCAAGAGACCCAGTACTTC.

This clone has only a few counts. This rearrangement joins TRBV4-1 to TRBJ2-2; 9 bases map to TRBD2. The CDR3 is made up of 15 amino acids. Per the germline V gene, CDR1 is MGHRA and CDR2 is YSYEKL. Losses at the gene ends were 2 bases for V and 8 bases for J; bases not matched to a gene: 6. The DNA of the CDR3 is TGCGCCAGCAGCCAACCGCGGGGGGGCGCGGGGGAGCTGTTTTTT. It yields the protein CASSQPRGGAGELFF.

The CDR3 sequence is CASSLSRADTEAFF. DNA of the CDR3: TGTGCCAGCTCACTGTCCAGGGCTGACACTGAAGCTTTCTTT. J is TRBJ1-1 and V is TRBV18; weak D call: TRBD1 (5 bases). The length of the CDR3 is 14 residues. Trimming took off 4 bases at V and 3 bases at J, with 12 bases between the two ends. Per germline, CDR1 KGHSH and CDR2 LQKENI. Looking up the rest from reference TRBV18 and TRBJ1-1 gives the full variable domain: NAGVMQNPRHLVRRRGQEARLRCSPMKGHSHVYWYRQLPEEGLKFMVYLQKENIIDESGMPKERFSAEFPKEGPSILRIQQVVRGDSAAYFCASSLSRADTEAFFGQGTRLTVV.

The chain uses TRBV5-4 and TRBJ1-4, with D possibly TRBD1 on 6 matching bases. Germline loops: CDR1 SGHNT, CDR2 YYREEE (reference sequence). The CDR3 sequence is 15 residues long. V dropped 4 bases and J dropped 8 bases, with 18 bases sitting between them. This chain's CDR3 is CASSPSQGVGEKLFF. As DNA, the CDR3 is TGTGCCAGCAGCCCTTCACAGGGAGTTGGCGAAAAACTGTTTTTT.

The rearrangement links TRBV4-3 to TRBJ2-7, with a possible D match to TRBD2 (5 bases). Trimming pared 0 bases from V and 4 bases from J, leaving 7 bases between. Germline CDR1 reads LGHNA; CDR2 reads YSLEER. The length of the CDR3 is 13 residues. The CDR3 reads CASSQDVAYEQYF. The CDR3 region has the DNA TGCGCCAGCAGCCAAGATGTAGCGTACGAGCAGTACTTC.

This chain connects TRBV18 to TRBJ1-2; 10 nucleotides line up with TRBD1. Germline V gene lookup returns CDR1 KGHSH and CDR2 LQKENI. This CDR3 has 15 amino acids. The junction had 3 bases not matched to a gene; V was cut back by 2 bases and J by 3 bases. The CDR3 reads CASSPKTGGDYGYTF. In DNA form, the CDR3 reads TGTGCCAGCTCACCAAAGACAGGGGGCGACTATGGCTACACCTTC.

This CDR3 is CACPGILADTQYF. The CDR3 nucleotides are TGTGCCTGTCCGGGGATATTGGCAGATACGCAGTATTTT. The chain joins TRBV30 to TRBJ2-3; possible D gene TRBD2, 5 bases. CDR1 and CDR2 from the germline V gene are GTSNPN and SVGIG (reference sequence). The CDR3 sequence is 13 residues long. V was clipped by 6 bases and J by 4 bases, with 14 bases between them.

The V call is TRBV6-6, the J call TRBJ1-5; D gene uncertain. CDR1 is MNHNY, CDR2 SVGAGI, per germline (reference sequence). The CDR3 is made up of 13 amino acids. V lost 5 bases and J 9 bases, leaving 14 bases between the germline ends. The DNA for the CDR3 is TGTGCCAGCAGTCCGCGTCTAGGTTGGCCCCAGCATTTT. Translated: CASSPRLGWPQHF.

The chain carries TRBV7-9 and TRBJ1-1; the D gene is possibly TRBD1 (6 bases). This CDR3 spans 14 amino acids. Trimming stripped 7 bases from V and 6 bases from J, with 18 bases between. Per germline, CDR1 SEHNR and CDR2 FQNEAQ (reference sequence). CDR3 DNA: TGTGCCAGCAATCGGGGGGCCCTCACGTCTGAAGCTTTCTTT. It is translated as CASNRGALTSEAFF.

The chain links TRBV29-1 to TRBJ2-7; 9 nucleotides line up with TRBD1. The V gene's germline CDR1 is SQVTM and CDR2 ANQGSEA. This CDR3 contains 14 residues. V trimming: 4 bases; J trimming: 6 bases; junction bases outside the gene matches: 10. The CDR3 reads CSVGGGQGIGEQYF. The CDR3 DNA reads TGCAGCGTTGGAGGAGGACAGGGGATTGGCGAGCAGTACTTC.

This chain uses TRBV5-1 with TRBJ2-1; TRBD2 matches at 7 bases. From germline, CDR1 is SGHRS and CDR2 YFSETQ. J was trimmed by 9 bases and V by 6 bases; bases with no gene match: 9. This CDR3 region has 13 residues. CDR3 DNA sequence: TGCGCCAGCACCAGACTGGGGGGGGTTGAGCAGTTCTTC. Its protein product is CASTRLGGVEQFF.

V and J are TRBV27 and TRBJ2-5; weak D call: TRBD2 (5 bases). V was clipped by 4 bases and J by 5 bases, with 14 bases between them. The CDR3 is 14 amino acids. CDR1 MNHEY and CDR2 SMNVEV come from the germline V gene (reference sequence). CDR3 residues: CASSSLGRGETQYF. CDR3 nucleotide sequence: TGTGCCAGCAGTTCACTAGGCCGAGGGGAGACCCAGTACTTC.

The V gene is TRBV5-1, the J gene TRBJ1-6, with 8 bases matching TRBD1. V lost 5 bases, J lost 9 bases, and 4 bases stayed unmatched. Germline V CDR1 and CDR2: SGHRS, YFSETQ. The CDR3 sequence is 13 residues long. The CDR3 reads CASRGTGPSPLHF. The CDR3 nucleotides are TGCGCCAGCAGAGGGACAGGCCCTTCACCCCTCCACTTT.

The chain uses TRBV19 and TRBJ2-6; D remains ambiguous. V dropped 9 bases and J dropped 11 bases, with 23 bases sitting between them. From germline, CDR1 is LNHDA and CDR2 SQIVND (reference sequence). The CDR3 is 15 residues long. The CDR3 region is CARRDLRKQSHVLTF. CDR3 nucleotide sequence: TGTGCCAGAAGAGATCTCAGGAAACAGTCTCACGTCCTGACTTTC.

The chain combines TRBV7-2 with TRBJ2-7, with 8 nucleotides matching TRBD2. Germline CDR1 SGHTA, CDR2 FQGNSA. V was pared by 11 bases and J by 5 bases, with 11 bases of the junction left unmatched. The CDR3 extends over 13 amino acids. The CDR3 reads CASSIAGSDEQYF. The DNA for the CDR3 is TGTGCCTCCTCAATAGCGGGGTCGGACGAGCAGTACTTC.